Shown below are 12 T cell receptor beta chains from a single sample sequenced in a study of CD8 T cells in ankylosing spondylitis (dated by TCRdb to the late 2010s). The protocol used for the library was 5' RACE. Instrument used: Illumina HiSeq 2500. Through fastp at Q25 and MiXCR, TCRdb rebuilt clones from the public reads, retaining in-frame beta chains. CDR3 protein duplicates are merged, each entry listing the most common genes and DNA. For this sample there are 200,000 to 300,000 distinct CDR3 sequences; more than 25% appear just once. 4% to 5.5% of the sample lies in the top ten. Sequencing used blood, either unsorted or a sorted T cell fraction (not recorded which). These receptors were collected from a male donor with ankylosing spondylitis or in good health (not recorded which).

In DNA, the CDR3 is TGTGCCAGCAGAACTCGGACAGGGTGGAGCACTGAAGCTTTCTTT. Translation gives CASRTRTGWSTEAFF. The V call is TRBV28, the J call TRBJ1-1; 8 bases map to TRBD1. V shed 6 bases and J 4 bases; nucleotides not matched to a gene: 10. Germline loops: CDR1 MDHEN, CDR2 SYDVKM. The CDR3 covers 15 residues.

This clonotype has more than one count but fewer than ten. The rearrangement uses TRBV7-6 and TRBJ2-3, with 8 bases aligning to TRBD1. This CDR3 spans 17 amino acids. Germline values: CDR1 SGHVS, CDR2 FNYEAQ. V shed 2 bases and J 1 base; nucleotides not matched to a gene: 8. CDR3 DNA: TGTGCCAGCAGCTTAACCCTGACAGGGGCGGGCACAGATACGCAGTATTTT. It codes for CASSLTLTGAGTDTQYF.

This clonotype came up a few times. The genes are TRBV5-6 and TRBJ2-7; 7 bases agree with TRBD1. V shed 6 bases and J 3 bases; nucleotides not matched to a gene: 9. Germline V gene data show CDR1 as SGHDT and CDR2 as YYEEEE. This CDR3 is 14 amino acids long. DNA of the CDR3: TGTGCCAGCAACTACGGGACAGCGTACTACGAGCAGTACTTC. Translating gives CASNYGTAYYEQYF.

This clonotype was detected only a few times. The chain recombines TRBV5-1 with TRBJ2-3; D may be TRBD2 (6 bases). V shed 3 bases and J shed 5 bases, with 16 bases lying between them. The germline gives CDR1 SGHRS, CDR2 YFSETQ. This CDR3 has 15 residues. The CDR3 DNA follows: TGCGCCAGCAGCTCTAGGGACTCCCAGGGAGATACGCAGTATTTT. It encodes CASSSRDSQGDTQYF.

V and J are TRBV11-2 and TRBJ2-7; D unclear. The CDR3 has 13 residues. Trimming cost V 3 bases and J 6 bases, with 12 bases left between them. The germline CDR1 and CDR2 sequences are SGHAT and FQNNGV. CDR3 in amino acids: CASSFWVGGEQYF. CDR3 nucleotides: TGTGCCAGCAGCTTTTGGGTTGGCGGCGAGCAGTACTTC.

This chain joins TRBV20-1 and TRBJ2-7, with D possibly TRBD2 on 5 matching bases. V gave up 0 bases and J gave up 7 bases, with 16 bases separating them. The germline CDR1 and CDR2 sequences are DFQATT and SNEGSKA (reference sequence). This CDR3 spans 14 amino acids. CDR3 residues: CSARDLDYPLEQYF. In DNA form, the CDR3 reads TGCAGTGCTAGAGATCTCGACTACCCCCTGGAGCAGTACTTC.

V and J are TRBV29-1 and TRBJ2-5; TRBD1 matches at 8 bases. V was clipped by 7 bases and J by 5 bases; unmatched bases: 9. Germline-derived CDR1 and CDR2 are SQVTM and ANQGSEA. The CDR3 sequence is 13 residues long. The CDR3 sequence: CSEQTGAVETQYF. CDR3 DNA: TGCAGCGAGCAGACAGGGGCTGTGGAGACCCAGTACTTC. The entire variable domain, with the rest obtained from reference TRBV29-1 and TRBJ2-5, is as follows: SAVISQKPSRDICQRGTSLTIQCQVDSQVTMMFWYRQQPGQSLTLIATANQGSEATYESGFVIDKFPISRPNLTFSTLTVSNMSPEDSSIYLCSEQTGAVETQYFGPGTRLLVL.

The V and J genes are TRBV20-1 and TRBJ2-4; D is ambiguous. Trimming pared 0 bases from V and 9 bases from J, leaving 9 bases between. Germline V CDR1 and CDR2: DFQATT, SNEGSKA (reference sequence). The CDR3 loop spans 12 amino acids. The DNA of the CDR3 is TGCAGTGCTAGAGATCCGTGGGCCATTCAGTACTTC. It specifies CSARDPWAIQYF.

A few counts support this clonotype. The chain joins TRBV29-1 to TRBJ1-5; D gene unclear. The CDR3 is made up of 13 amino acids. Germline values: CDR1 SQVTM, CDR2 ANQGSEA. Trimming removed 4 bases at V and 0 bases at J, with 7 bases between. The CDR3 loop reads CSVGVNSNQPQHF. The CDR3 DNA follows: TGCAGCGTTGGGGTCAATAGCAATCAGCCCCAGCATTTT.

The J gene is TRBJ1-1, the V gene TRBV29-1, with D unclear. CDR3 length: 13 residues. V lost 2 bases to trimming and J lost 3 bases, with 10 bases between them. CDR1 and CDR2 from the germline V gene are SQVTM and ANQGSEA. The CDR3 region has the DNA TGCAGCGTTGAATGGCTAGCGGACACTGAAGCTTTCTTT. Its translation: CSVEWLADTEAFF.

The CDR3 bases are TGTGCCAGCAGTGATGGGACAGTTACGAGAGGCTACACCTTC. Amino acid sequence: CASSDGTVTRGYTF. V usage is TRBV6-1 and J usage is TRBJ1-2; TRBD1 aligns across 7 bases. J lost 8 bases, V lost 3 bases, and 9 bases had no gene match. CDR1 MNHNS and CDR2 SASEGT come from the germline V gene. This CDR3 is built from 14 residues.

V and J are TRBV12-3 or TRBV12-4 and TRBJ2-4, with 12 nucleotides matching TRBD2. The V and J ends lost 6 bases and 1 base, in that order; junction bases with no gene match: 1. This CDR3 has 15 amino acids. The CDR3 DNA reads TGTGCCAGCAGCACTAGCGGGGGGGCCAAAAACATTCAGTACTTC. Its translation is CASSTSGGAKNIQYF.